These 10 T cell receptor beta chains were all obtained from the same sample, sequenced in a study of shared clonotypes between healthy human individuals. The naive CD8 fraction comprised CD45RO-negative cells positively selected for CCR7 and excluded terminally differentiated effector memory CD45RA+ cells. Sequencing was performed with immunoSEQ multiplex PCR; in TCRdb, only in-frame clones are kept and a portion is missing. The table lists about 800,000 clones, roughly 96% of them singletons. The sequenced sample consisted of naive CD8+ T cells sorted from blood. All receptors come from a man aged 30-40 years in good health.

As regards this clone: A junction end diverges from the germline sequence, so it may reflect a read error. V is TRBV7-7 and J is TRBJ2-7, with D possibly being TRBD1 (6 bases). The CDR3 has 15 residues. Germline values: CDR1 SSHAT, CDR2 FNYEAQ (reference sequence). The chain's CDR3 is CASSMTLTGKDEQYF. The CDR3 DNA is TGTGCTAGCAGCATGACATTGACAGGCAAGGACGAGCAGTACTTC.

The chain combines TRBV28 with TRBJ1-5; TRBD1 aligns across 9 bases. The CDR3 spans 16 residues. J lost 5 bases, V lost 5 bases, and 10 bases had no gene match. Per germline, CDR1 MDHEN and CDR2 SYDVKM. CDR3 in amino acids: CASSPIGQGPYQPQHF. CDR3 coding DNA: TGTGCCAGCAGTCCCATCGGACAGGGGCCTTATCAGCCCCAGCATTTT.

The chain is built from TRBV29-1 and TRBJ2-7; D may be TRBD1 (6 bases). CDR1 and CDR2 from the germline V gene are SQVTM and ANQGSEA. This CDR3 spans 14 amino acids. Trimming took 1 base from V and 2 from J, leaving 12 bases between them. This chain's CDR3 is CSVEVTGATYEQYF. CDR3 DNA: TGCAGCGTTGAAGTGACAGGAGCGACCTACGAGCAGTACTTC.

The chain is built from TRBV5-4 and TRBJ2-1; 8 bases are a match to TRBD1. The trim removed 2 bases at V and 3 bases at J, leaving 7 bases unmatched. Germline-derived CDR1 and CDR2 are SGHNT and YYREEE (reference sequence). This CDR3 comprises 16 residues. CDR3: CASSLYQGAGYNEQFF. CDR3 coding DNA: TGTGCCAGCAGCTTATACCAGGGGGCTGGCTACAATGAGCAGTTCTTC.

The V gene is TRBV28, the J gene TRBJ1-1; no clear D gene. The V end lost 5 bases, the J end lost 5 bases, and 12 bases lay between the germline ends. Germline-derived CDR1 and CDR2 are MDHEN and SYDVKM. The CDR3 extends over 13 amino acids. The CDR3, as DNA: TGTGCCAGCAGTATCCCATTGGGTACTGAAGCTTTCTTT. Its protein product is CASSIPLGTEAFF.

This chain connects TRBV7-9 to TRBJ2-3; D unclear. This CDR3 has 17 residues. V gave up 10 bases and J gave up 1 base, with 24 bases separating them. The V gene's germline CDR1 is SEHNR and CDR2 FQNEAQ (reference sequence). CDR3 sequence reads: CAINPLWRNSGTDTQYF. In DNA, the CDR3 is TGTGCCATCAACCCGCTTTGGCGAAACTCAGGCACAGATACGCAGTATTTT.

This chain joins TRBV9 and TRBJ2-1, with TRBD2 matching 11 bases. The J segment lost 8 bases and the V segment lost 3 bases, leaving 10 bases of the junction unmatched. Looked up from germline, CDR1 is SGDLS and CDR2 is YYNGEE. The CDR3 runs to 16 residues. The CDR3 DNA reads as TGTGCCAGCAGCGCCTTACTAGCGGGAGTTTTTGATGAGCAGTTCTTC. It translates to CASSALLAGVFDEQFF.

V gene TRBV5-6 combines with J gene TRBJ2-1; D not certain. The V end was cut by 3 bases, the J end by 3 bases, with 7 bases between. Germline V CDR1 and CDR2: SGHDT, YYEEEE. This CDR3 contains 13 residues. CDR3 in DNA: TGTGCCAGCAGCTCTGACGGCTACAATGAGCAGTTCTTC. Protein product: CASSSDGYNEQFF.

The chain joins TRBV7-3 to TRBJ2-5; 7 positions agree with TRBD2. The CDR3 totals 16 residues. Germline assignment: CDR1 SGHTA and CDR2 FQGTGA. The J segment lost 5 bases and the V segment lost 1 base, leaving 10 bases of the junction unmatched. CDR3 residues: CASSLKVGGPPETQYF. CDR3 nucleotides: TGTGCCAGCAGCTTAAAAGTGGGAGGGCCTCCGGAGACCCAGTACTTC.

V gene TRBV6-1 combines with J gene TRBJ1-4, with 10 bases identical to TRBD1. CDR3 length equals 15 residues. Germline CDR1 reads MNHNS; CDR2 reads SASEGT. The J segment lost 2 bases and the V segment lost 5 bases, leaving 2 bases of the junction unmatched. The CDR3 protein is CASSRTGGTNEKLFF. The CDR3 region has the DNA TGTGCCAGCAGTCGGACAGGGGGGACTAATGAAAAACTGTTTTTT.